Presented here are 10 T cell receptor beta chains from one specimen sequenced in a study of cytomegalovirus exposure and HLA in healthy donors. PCR used 60 Vbeta primers and 13 Jbeta primers. Here immunoSEQ multiplex PCR was the method, and the copy in TCRdb shows in-frame clones only, minus some. This repertoire includes more than 95,000 clones. The material sequenced was PBMCs. The receptors shown here come from a man aged 40-49 years in good health and CMV-seronegative.

This rearrangement joins TRBV7-2 to TRBJ2-5, with TRBD1 matching 9 bases. The CDR3 has 16 amino acids. In germline, CDR1 is SGHTA, CDR2 FQGNSA. J was trimmed by 4 bases and V by 2 bases; bases with no gene match: 8. CDR3 sequence (DNA): TGTGCCAGCAGCTTATATCTGGACAGGGGAAGAGAGACCCAGTACTTC. Amino acids: CASSLYLDRGRETQYF.

This sequence joins TRBV9 and TRBJ2-3; TRBD2 agrees at 7 bases. The CDR3 is 14 amino acids. Germline lookup yields CDR1 SGDLS and CDR2 YYNGEE. After removal of 3 bases from V and 4 bases from J, the junction contained 5 bases not matched to a gene. CDR3 protein: CASSALTSADTQYF. CDR3 nucleotides: TGTGCCAGCAGCGCCCTAACTAGCGCAGATACGCAGTATTTT.

CDR3 nucleotides: TGTGCCAGCCGGACAGGGGCCTACGAGCAGTACTTC. The encoded protein is CASRTGAYEQYF. The gene calls are TRBV6-5 and TRBJ2-7; 9 bases fit TRBD1. From germline, CDR1 is MNHEY and CDR2 SVGAGI. Unmatched junction bases numbered 1, after V lost 8 bases and J lost 2 bases. This CDR3 contains 12 residues.

The chain recombines TRBV19 with TRBJ1-1; D might be TRBD1 (5 bases). The CDR3 contains 13 residues. Germline V lookup: CDR1 LNHDA, CDR2 SQIVND (reference sequence). Deletions cut 3 bases from V and 5 bases from J, with 10 bases between. CDR3 in amino acids: CASSIGRATEAFF. The CDR3 DNA is TGTGCCAGTAGTATTGGCAGGGCGACTGAAGCTTTCTTT.

The rearrangement joins TRBV6-1 to TRBJ1-2, with 9 bases matching TRBD1. This CDR3 is 13 amino acids long. V lost 2 bases to trimming and J lost 8 bases; unmatched junction nucleotides: 3. CDR1 MNHNS and CDR2 SASEGT come from the germline V gene. CDR3 region: CASSENRGLGYTF. CDR3 nucleotides: TGTGCCAGCAGTGAAAACAGGGGGCTCGGCTACACCTTC.

The chain recombines TRBV7-9 with TRBJ2-4, with D perhaps matching TRBD2 (5 bases). CDR1 and CDR2 from the germline V gene are SEHNR and FQNEAQ (reference sequence). V lost 5 bases and J 1 base, leaving 15 bases between the germline ends. This CDR3 comprises 16 residues. CDR3 coding DNA: TGTGCCAGCAGCCCACGGGAAGGTGATGCCAAAAACATTCAGTACTTC. Protein sequence: CASSPREGDAKNIQYF.

The chain recombines TRBV4-3 with TRBJ2-5; 9 positions match TRBD2. The V gene end was trimmed by 0 bases and the J gene end by 5 bases; junction bases not matched to a gene: 7. CDR1 and CDR2 from the germline V gene are LGHNA and YSLEER. The CDR3 is 16 residues long. CDR3 loop: CASSQELAGMSETQYF. DNA of the CDR3: TGCGCCAGCAGCCAAGAGCTAGCGGGGATGTCGGAGACCCAGTACTTC.

The chain is built from TRBV7-8 and TRBJ2-1; 16 nucleotides align to TRBD2. The V segment lost 3 bases and the J segment 6 bases; nucleotides outside the gene matches: 8. The CDR3 totals 18 residues. Germline CDR1 SGHVS, CDR2 FQNEAQ. CDR3 protein: CASSFHEGTSGRVNEQFF. CDR3 nucleotide sequence: TGTGCCAGCAGCTTTCACGAAGGGACTAGCGGGAGGGTCAATGAGCAGTTCTTC.

The J gene is TRBJ2-1, the V gene TRBV11-2, with 10 bases aligning to TRBD2. The CDR3 totals 17 residues. Trimming took 2 bases from V and 5 from J; bases not matched to a gene: 9. Per the germline V gene, CDR1 is SGHAT and CDR2 is FQNNGV. CDR3 in amino acids: CASSLPPGSGGNNEQFF. The CDR3 DNA reads TGTGCCAGCAGCTTACCGCCGGGTAGCGGGGGGAACAATGAGCAGTTCTTC. The variable domain in full, completed from reference TRBV11-2 and TRBJ2-1, reads EAGVAQSPRYKIIEKRQSVAFWCNPISGHATLYWYQQILGQGPKLLIQFQNNGVVDDSQLPKDRFSAERLKGVDSTLKIQPAKLEDSAVYLCASSLPPGSGGNNEQFFGPGTRLTVL.

The rearrangement uses TRBV28 and TRBJ1-2; 9 nucleotides line up with TRBD1. Germline assignment: CDR1 MDHEN and CDR2 SYDVKM. There are 15 residues in the CDR3. V was clipped by 6 bases and J by 4 bases; unmatched bases: 9. The CDR3 sequence: CASSPWDRELYGYTF. As DNA, the CDR3 is TGTGCCAGCAGCCCCTGGGACAGGGAGCTCTATGGCTACACCTTC.